The 6 T cell receptor beta chains below come from one sample, sequenced in a study of shared clonotypes between healthy human individuals. Sequenced by immunoSEQ multiplex PCR; TCRdb stores in-frame clones only, minus some. Seen here are roughly 2.2 million clones, about 92% observed once, and the top ten hold about 0.37%. Sequencing was carried out using naive CD4+ T cells from PBMCs. Sample subset: CD45RA+ positively selected. The receptors come from a young man in good health. Some clones in this sample may be carry-over from other donors' samples.

This chain joins TRBV19 and TRBJ1-5; D remains ambiguous. V was shortened by 3 bases and J by 0 bases, with 12 bases between the two germline ends. Per the germline V gene, CDR1 is LNHDA and CDR2 is SQIVND (reference sequence). The CDR3 consists of 16 residues. In DNA form, the CDR3 reads TGTGCCAGTAGTATTAGGGCCTACCATAGCAATCAGCCCCAGCATTTT. As protein: CASSIRAYHSNQPQHF. The complete variable domain, with remaining parts taken from reference TRBV19 and TRBJ1-5, reads DGGITQSPKYLFRKEGQNVTLSCEQNLNHDAMYWYRQDPGQGLRLIYYSQIVNDFQKGDIAEGYSVSREKKESFPLTVTSAQKNPTAFYLCASSIRAYHSNQPQHFGDGTRLSIL.

This clone has just a few counts. Other DNA sequences in this sample translate to the same CDR3. The V gene is TRBV7-9, the J gene TRBJ1-2; perhaps TRBD1 as D (6 bases). CDR3 length equals 13 residues. V gave up 2 bases and J gave up 3 bases, with 7 bases separating them. Germline V lookup: CDR1 SEHNR, CDR2 FQNEAQ (reference sequence). The CDR3 DNA sequence: TGTGCCAGCAGCTTATCAGGGGACTATGGCTACACCTTC. Protein: CASSLSGDYGYTF.

The rearrangement joins TRBV4-2 to TRBJ1-2; 7 bases match TRBD1. The V segment lost 2 bases and the J segment 1 base; nucleotides outside the gene matches: 10. Germline V lookup: CDR1 LGHNA, CDR2 YNFKEQ. This CDR3 contains 17 residues. In DNA, the CDR3 is TGTGCCAGCAGCCAATGGGGGACAGATATTTATAACTATGGCTACACCTTC. It specifies CASSQWGTDIYNYGYTF.

The chain links TRBV28 to TRBJ1-5; perhaps TRBD1 as D (6 bases). The V end was cut by 8 bases, the J end by 4 bases, with 18 bases between. This CDR3 is built from 15 residues. Germline CDR1 MDHEN, CDR2 SYDVKM. CDR3 protein: CASSSGQLQNQPQHF. CDR3 in DNA: TGTGCCAGCTCTTCTGGACAGCTTCAAAATCAGCCCCAGCATTTT.

The genes are TRBV19 and TRBJ2-6, with 14 bases that match TRBD2. With 4 bases clipped from V and 1 base from J, the junction kept 21 bases outside the gene matches. The CDR3 spans 24 residues. Per the germline V gene, CDR1 is LNHDA and CDR2 is SQIVND (reference sequence). The CDR3 protein is CASSTYRTSGRISGSGSGANVLTF. The CDR3 DNA reads as TGTGCCAGTAGTACGTACCGGACTAGCGGGAGGATTTCGGGGTCTGGGTCTGGGGCCAACGTCCTGACTTTC.

V is TRBV20-1 and J is TRBJ1-1; D gene uncertain. The CDR3 totals 11 residues. Germline CDR1 reads DFQATT; CDR2 reads SNEGSKA (reference sequence). The V end lost 5 bases, the J end lost 3 bases, and 7 bases lay between the germline ends. The CDR3 DNA reads as TGCAGTGCTGTAGATCACACTGAAGCTTTCTTT. As protein: CSAVDHTEAFF.